One sample yielded the 21 T cell receptor beta chains listed below, sequenced in a study of vaccination effects on CD4 cells after COVID-19. Assay: immunoSEQ multiplex PCR; the TCRdb copy retains only in-frame clones and omits some. The sample lists about 31,000 clones; roughly 80% were seen once. For these TCRs, the target antigens are not known. Sequencing was preceded by expansion of antigen-specific CD4+ T cells with viral peptide pools in the ViraFEST assay. Subsequent to less than twelve days of culture, CD4+ T cells were isolated. Participants received two doses of either the BNT162b2 or mRNA-1273 vaccine. The sequenced sample was CD4+ T cells from PBMCs cultured with SARS-CoV-2 spike peptides, obtained after COVID-19 vaccination. The source is a human donor who received a COVID-19 vaccine. Some clones in this sample may be carry-over from other donors' samples.

The chain recombines TRBV2 with TRBJ1-2; weak D call: TRBD1 (6 bases). The V end was cut by 5 bases, the J end by 0 bases, with 19 bases between. In germline, CDR1 is SNHLY, CDR2 FYNNEI. The CDR3 is 17 residues long. The CDR3 loop is CASSNLLLGGANYGYTF. In DNA, the CDR3 is TGTGCCAGCAGTAACCTTCTTTTAGGGGGAGCTAACTATGGCTACACCTTC.

CDR3 nucleotide sequence: TGCAGCGCACCAGGGGGCAGTGGGACTGAAGCTTTCTTT. Protein sequence: CSAPGGSGTEAFF. The chain recombines TRBV29-1 with TRBJ1-1, with 8 bases aligning to TRBD1. V lost 7 bases, J lost 5 bases, and 9 bases stayed unmatched. Germline V gene data show CDR1 as SQVTM and CDR2 as ANQGSEA. This CDR3 has 13 residues.

CDR3 amino acids: CASSSGLATPETQYF. Written as DNA, the CDR3 is TGCGCCAGCAGCTCCGGACTAGCGACGCCAGAGACCCAGTACTTC. The V gene is TRBV5-1, the J gene TRBJ2-5, with 9 bases that match TRBD2. V was clipped by 3 bases and J by 4 bases; unmatched bases: 7. Germline V gives CDR1 SGHRS, CDR2 YFSETQ. This CDR3 contains 15 residues. The full variable domain, its missing parts supplied by reference TRBV5-1 and TRBJ2-5, is KAGVTQTPRYLIKTRGQQVTLSCSPISGHRSVSWYQQTPGQGLQFLFEYFSETQRNKGNFPGRFSGRQFSNSRSEMNVSTLELGDSALYLCASSSGLATPETQYFGPGTRLLVL.

This rearrangement joins TRBV2 to TRBJ1-1; D is unclear. Germline loops: CDR1 SNHLY, CDR2 FYNNEI. The germline V and J ends were trimmed by 3 bases and 3 bases, with 8 bases remaining between them. The CDR3 totals 13 residues. The CDR3 DNA reads as TGTGCCAGCAGTGACTACAGATACACTGAAGCTTTCTTT. This gives the protein CASSDYRYTEAFF.

This rearrangement joins TRBV4-3 to TRBJ2-3; D is undetermined. Trimming took off 4 bases at V and 6 bases at J, with 14 bases between the two ends. The CDR3 sequence is 14 residues long. In germline, CDR1 is LGHNA, CDR2 YSLEER. CDR3 coding DNA: TGCGCCAGCAGCCCCGATGGAGCTTCGGATACGCAGTATTTT. Its translation is CASSPDGASDTQYF.

V and J are TRBV19 and TRBJ1-5; 8 bases map to TRBD1. The CDR3 sequence is 13 residues long. V gave up 6 bases and J gave up 7 bases; unmatched junction bases: 5. Germline CDR1 is LNHDA and CDR2 is SQIVND (reference sequence). The CDR3 bases are TGTGCCAGTAGAGGACAGGGTAGGCAGCCCCAGCATTTT. Translation: CASRGQGRQPQHF.

This chain uses TRBV18 with TRBJ2-1; TRBD1 is a possible D gene (5 bases). CDR3 length: 15 residues. V was clipped by 2 bases and J by 0 bases, with 8 bases between them. CDR1 KGHSH and CDR2 LQKENI come from the germline V gene. The CDR3 coding sequence is TGTGCCAGCTCACCATCAGGGTTCTCCTACAATGAGCAGTTCTTC. Its protein is CASSPSGFSYNEQFF.

This clone showed up just a few times. The chain carries TRBV18 and TRBJ1-6; possible D gene TRBD1, 5 bases. The V and J ends lost 0 bases and 10 bases respectively, with 16 bases between them. CDR3 length: 16 residues. CDR1 and CDR2 from the germline V gene are KGHSH and LQKENI. The CDR3 sequence: CASSPPRGFESSPLHF. In DNA, the CDR3 is TGTGCCAGCTCACCACCGCGGGGGTTCGAAAGCTCACCCCTCCACTTT.

This clone has more than one count but fewer than ten. Other DNA sequences in this sample translate to the same CDR3. This chain links TRBV5-6 with TRBJ2-1, with D unresolved. The V gene lost 0 bases and the J gene lost 5 bases, with 9 bases spanning the gap. In germline, CDR1 is SGHDT, CDR2 YYEEEE. The CDR3 covers 14 residues. CDR3 amino acids: CASSLGGWDNEQFF. Written as DNA, the CDR3 is TGTGCCAGCAGCTTGGGGGGATGGGACAATGAGCAGTTCTTC.

This clone was found once. This chain links TRBV5-1 with TRBJ2-6; possibly TRBD1 for D (6 bases). The V gene's germline CDR1 is SGHRS and CDR2 YFSETQ. V was cut by 6 bases and J by 0 bases, with 10 bases left in between. This CDR3 comprises 15 residues. CDR3 loop: CASKTGSSGANVLTF. Written as DNA, the CDR3 is TGCGCCAGCAAGACAGGATCCTCTGGGGCCAACGTCCTGACTTTC.

This chain joins TRBV7-3 and TRBJ2-6; a possible D gene is TRBD2 (5 bases). The CDR3 covers 16 residues. Germline V gene sequence: CDR1 SGHTA, CDR2 FQGTGA. Trimming removed 7 bases from V and 4 bases from J, with 17 bases in between. The CDR3 sequence: CASIYIGVNGANVLTF. As DNA, the CDR3 is TGTGCCAGCATCTATATCGGGGTGAACGGGGCCAACGTCCTGACTTTC.

The V call is TRBV5-1, the J call TRBJ2-7; 9 nucleotides line up with TRBD1. Germline loops: CDR1 SGHRS, CDR2 YFSETQ. CDR3 length: 15 amino acids. The V and J ends lost 0 bases and 6 bases, in that order; junction bases with no gene match: 7. CDR3 sequence reads: CASSLGVQGASEQYV. The CDR3 DNA follows: TGCGCCAGCAGCTTGGGTGTACAGGGGGCGTCCGAGCAGTACGTC.

A few counts support this clone. The chain recombines TRBV2 with TRBJ2-2, with D possibly TRBD2 on 7 matching bases. V was cut by 8 bases and J by 5 bases, with 18 bases left in between. CDR1 and CDR2 from the germline V gene are SNHLY and FYNNEI. The CDR3 runs 15 residues. The CDR3 DNA follows: TGTGCCAGCGTCCGGGGGGCTAGTCGGACCGGGGAGCTGTTTTTT. As protein: CASVRGASRTGELFF.

CDR3 residues: CASSVNRGGDTQYF. CDR3 in DNA: TGCGCCAGCAGCGTTAACAGGGGAGGAGATACGCAGTATTTT. The V call is TRBV5-1, the J call TRBJ2-3; D is possibly TRBD1 (7 bases). Trimming removed 4 bases from V and 5 bases from J, with 14 bases in between. In germline, CDR1 is SGHRS, CDR2 YFSETQ. The CDR3 runs 14 residues.

The V gene is TRBV7-2, the J gene TRBJ2-5; no firm D call. Germline V CDR1 and CDR2: SGHTA, FQGNSA. This CDR3 has 12 amino acids. V lost 0 bases and J lost 5, with 4 bases in between. This CDR3 is CASSLAHETQYF. The DNA of the CDR3 is TGTGCCAGCAGCTTAGCGCACGAGACCCAGTACTTC.

The rearrangement links TRBV24-1 to TRBJ1-2, with TRBD1 matching over 10 bases. Trimming at V came to 2 bases and at J to 4 bases, leaving 6 bases not matched to a gene. Germline CDR1 reads KGHDR; CDR2 reads SFDVKD. The CDR3 has 16 residues. DNA for the CDR3: TGTGCCACCAGTGATTCCCAGACAGGGGGCGTCTATGGCTACACCTTC. As protein: CATSDSQTGGVYGYTF.

The chain recombines TRBV18 with TRBJ1-1; D uncertain. Germline CDR1 is KGHSH and CDR2 is LQKENI. The CDR3 consists of 15 residues. The V and J ends lost 2 bases and 2 bases respectively, with 12 bases between them. The CDR3 sequence: CASSPVSGPNTEAFF. The CDR3 DNA reads TGTGCCAGCTCACCAGTTTCAGGTCCAAACACTGAAGCTTTCTTT.

The V and J genes are TRBV3-1 (or the pseudogene TRBV3-2) and TRBJ2-3; D may be TRBD2 (7 bases). Per germline, CDR1 LGHDT and CDR2 YNNKEL (reference sequence). The CDR3 consists of 15 residues. The V gene lost 3 bases and the J gene lost 3 bases, with 13 bases spanning the gap. CDR3 nucleotide sequence: TGTGCCAGCAGCCATTTCAGGGGAGGGACAGATACGCAGTATTTT. Translated, it gives CASSHFRGGTDTQYF.

The chain employs TRBV18 and TRBJ1-2, with TRBD1 matching over 8 bases. Germline trimming cut 3 bases from V and 11 bases from J; bases unmatched to any gene: 8. Germline-derived CDR1 and CDR2 are KGHSH and LQKENI. The CDR3 length is 13 residues. CDR3 DNA: TGTGCCAGCTCACCGGGGACAGGTGATTTGTACACCTTC. It yields the protein CASSPGTGDLYTF.

This clone was counted a single time. The rearrangement links TRBV3-1 (or the pseudogene TRBV3-2) to TRBJ1-3, with a weak D call TRBD1 (5 bases). CDR3 size: 16 residues. With 1 base removed from V and 4 bases from J, the gap between germline ends came to 14 bases. Germline V gene lookup returns CDR1 LGHDT and CDR2 YNNKEL (reference sequence). The CDR3 protein is CASSQGLLGVGNTIYF. The CDR3 DNA follows: TGTGCCAGCAGCCAAGGGCTTTTAGGGGTAGGAAACACCATATATTTT.

This clone was seen a handful of times. The V and J genes are TRBV6-5 and TRBJ1-2, with 7 bases aligning to TRBD1. The V segment lost 6 bases and the J segment 3 bases; nucleotides outside the gene matches: 7. Per the germline V gene, CDR1 is MNHEY and CDR2 is SVGAGI. The CDR3 is 14 amino acids. The CDR3 sequence: CASRQPTGHYGYTF. CDR3 in DNA: TGTGCCAGCAGGCAACCGACAGGGCACTATGGCTACACCTTC.